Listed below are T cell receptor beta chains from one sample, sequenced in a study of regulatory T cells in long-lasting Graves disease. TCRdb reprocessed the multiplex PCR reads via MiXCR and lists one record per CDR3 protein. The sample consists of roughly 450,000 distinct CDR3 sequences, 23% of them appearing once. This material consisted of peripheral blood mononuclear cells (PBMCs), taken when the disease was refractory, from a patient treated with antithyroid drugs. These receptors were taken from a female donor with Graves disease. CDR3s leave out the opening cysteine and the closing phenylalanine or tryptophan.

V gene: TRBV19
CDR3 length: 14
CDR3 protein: ASSIGTSGGQETQY

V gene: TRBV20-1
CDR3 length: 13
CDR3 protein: SANVLGGGNSPLH

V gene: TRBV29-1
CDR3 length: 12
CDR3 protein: SARQGAVFYEAF

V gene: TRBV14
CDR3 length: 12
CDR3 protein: ASSHGKAGDEQY

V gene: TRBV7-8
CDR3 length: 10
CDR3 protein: ASSESSYEQY

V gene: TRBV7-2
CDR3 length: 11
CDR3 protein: ASSLVEGQPQH

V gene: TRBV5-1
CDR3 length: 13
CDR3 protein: ASSLEGGRGYGYT

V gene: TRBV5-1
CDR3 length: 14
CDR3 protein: ASSKGQSSYNSPLH

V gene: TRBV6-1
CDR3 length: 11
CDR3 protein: ASWAGGLAEAF

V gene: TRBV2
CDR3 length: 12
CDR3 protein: ASSAGSFNQPQH

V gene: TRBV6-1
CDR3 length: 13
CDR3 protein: ASRSIRGPGTEAF

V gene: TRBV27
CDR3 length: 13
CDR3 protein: ASSLFGAGGTEAF

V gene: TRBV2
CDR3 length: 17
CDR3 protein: ASSEAQDRDRTYQETQY

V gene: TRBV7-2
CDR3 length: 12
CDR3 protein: ASSSGAMGDTQY

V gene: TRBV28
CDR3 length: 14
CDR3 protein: ASSFSGVSQGNEQF

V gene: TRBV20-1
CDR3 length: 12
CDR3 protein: TATSGRGTDTQY

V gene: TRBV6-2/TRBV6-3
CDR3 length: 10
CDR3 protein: ASSYLGQQAF

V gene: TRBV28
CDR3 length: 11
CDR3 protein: ATAGDLSGEQY

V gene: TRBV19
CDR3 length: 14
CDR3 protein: ASSIELAGSVYEQY

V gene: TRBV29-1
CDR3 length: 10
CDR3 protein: SVSRRKETQY

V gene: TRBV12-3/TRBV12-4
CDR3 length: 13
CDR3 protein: ASSLFPQRGYGYT

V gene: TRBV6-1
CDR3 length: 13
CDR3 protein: ASTSRQGSRTEAF

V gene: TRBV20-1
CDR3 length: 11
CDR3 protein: SAQAGSGNTIY

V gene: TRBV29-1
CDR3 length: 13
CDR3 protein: SVAGPDRDQETQY

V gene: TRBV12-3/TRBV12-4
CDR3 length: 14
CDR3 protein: ASSSGTYLSNQPQH

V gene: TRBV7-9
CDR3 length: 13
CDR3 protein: ASSPGLAGDETQY

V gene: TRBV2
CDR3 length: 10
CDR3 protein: ASRKVDSPLH

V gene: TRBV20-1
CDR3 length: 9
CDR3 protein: SAKPQETQY

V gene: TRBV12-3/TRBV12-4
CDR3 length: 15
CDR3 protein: ATELAGGPLGTDTQY

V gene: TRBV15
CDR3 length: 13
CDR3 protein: ATSRGGSSYNEQF

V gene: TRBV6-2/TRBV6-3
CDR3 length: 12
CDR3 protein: ASSPGLWDNEQF

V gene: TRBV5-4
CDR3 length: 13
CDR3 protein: ASSLGTYKTGELF

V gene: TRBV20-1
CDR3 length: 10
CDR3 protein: SVIAGGDEQF

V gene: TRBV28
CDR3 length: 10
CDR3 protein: ASSFGNTEAF

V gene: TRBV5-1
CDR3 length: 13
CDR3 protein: ASSLAGEGNPEAF

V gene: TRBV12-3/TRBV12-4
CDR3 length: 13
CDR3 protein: ASSPYLSGANVLT

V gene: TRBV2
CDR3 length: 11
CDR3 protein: ASSEQVQETQY

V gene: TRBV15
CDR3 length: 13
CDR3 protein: ATSRGQGNPDTQY

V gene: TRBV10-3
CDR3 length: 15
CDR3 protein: AISGQAGFSYNSPLH

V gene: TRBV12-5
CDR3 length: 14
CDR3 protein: ASGPDEGTPTTEAF

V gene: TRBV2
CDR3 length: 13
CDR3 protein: ASSFRELNTGELF

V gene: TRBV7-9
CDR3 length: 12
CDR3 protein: ASSTSWSKDEQY

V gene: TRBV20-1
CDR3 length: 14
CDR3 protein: SARDLRSGGQETQY

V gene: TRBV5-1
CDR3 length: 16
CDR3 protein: ASSPRTGTFSGANVLT

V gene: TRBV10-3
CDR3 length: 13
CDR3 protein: AISGGLVVSGELF